Below are 30 T cell receptor beta chains sequenced from a single sample in a study of response to subunit inactivated influenza vaccine. In TCRdb, the RT-PCR reads were re-called with MiXCR into one record per CDR3 protein. This repertoire shows fewer than 750,000 distinct CDR3 sequences, 14% found once; its top ten account for 8.5% to 14%. The sample here was PBMCs from blood, taken approximately 13 days after vaccination. All receptors come from a man aged 50-59 years who received an inactivated influenza vaccine.

This chain uses TRBV7-2 with TRBJ1-1; D gene unclear. The germline V gene encodes CDR1 SGHTA and CDR2 FQGNSA. The CDR3 runs 16 residues. Trimming stripped 5 bases from V and 1 base from J, with 17 bases between. CDR3 in amino acids: CASSEGSAIKNTEAFF. DNA for the CDR3: TGTGCCAGCAGCGAAGGGAGCGCTATCAAGAACACTGAAGCTTTCTTT.

This clonotype was detected a few times. The rearrangement links TRBV7-2 to TRBJ2-3; 7 bases line up with TRBD2. Germline-derived CDR1 and CDR2 are SGHTA and FQGNSA. This CDR3 is 15 amino acids long. V lost 0 bases, J lost 2 bases, and 2 bases stayed unmatched. The DNA of the CDR3 is TGTGCCAGCAGCTTAGCGGGAGGGGACACAGATACGCAGTATTTT. Its translation is CASSLAGGDTDTQYF.

This clonotype came up a few times. The gene calls are TRBV7-2 and TRBJ2-1; 7 bases match TRBD1. The junction had 10 bases not matched to a gene; V was cut back by 10 bases and J by 7 bases. The CDR3 is 13 amino acids. CDR1 is SGHTA, CDR2 FQGNSA, per germline. The CDR3 DNA follows: TGTGCCAACGCTGGCCTACAGGGGAATGAGCAGTTCTTC. Amino acid sequence: CANAGLQGNEQFF.

This clonotype was seen a few times. The V gene is TRBV15, the J gene TRBJ1-2; a weak D match, TRBD1 (5 bases). The V gene's germline CDR1 is LNHNV and CDR2 YYDKDF (reference sequence). V lost 0 bases and J lost 5, with 13 bases in between. This CDR3 region has 15 residues. In DNA, the CDR3 is TGTGCCACCAGCAGAGATCCGGGACCCGCTTATGGCTACACCTTC. Translating gives CATSRDPGPAYGYTF.

The chain uses TRBV12-3 or TRBV12-4 and TRBJ2-2, with D perhaps TRBD1 (6 bases). This CDR3 is 13 amino acids long. The V and J ends lost 7 bases and 4 bases respectively, with 10 bases between them. CDR3 sequence (DNA): TGTGCCAGCAACAGGGACGCCACCGGGGAGCTGTTTTTT. This translates into CASNRDATGELFF.

The chain is built from TRBV19 and TRBJ1-1; weak D call: TRBD1 (6 bases). Trimming cost V 7 bases and J 4 bases, with 22 bases left between them. This CDR3 has 16 amino acids. Germline V gives CDR1 LNHDA, CDR2 SQIVND (reference sequence). CDR3 amino acids: CASTAEGGRFSTEAFF. DNA for the CDR3: TGTGCCAGTACTGCGGAGGGGGGCCGGTTTAGCACTGAAGCTTTCTTT.

The rearrangement links TRBV9 to TRBJ2-7, with D possibly being TRBD2 (5 bases). The V gene's germline CDR1 is SGDLS and CDR2 YYNGEE. This CDR3 spans 14 amino acids. Trimming cost V 4 bases and J 2 bases, with 13 bases left between them. Written as DNA, the CDR3 is TGTGCCAGCAGCCCGGGATTAGACACCTACGAGCAGTACTTC. Translating gives CASSPGLDTYEQYF.

The chain uses TRBV18 and TRBJ1-5; tentatively, D is TRBD1 (5 bases). V was shortened by 3 bases and J by 2 bases, with 17 bases between the two germline ends. Germline V gene lookup returns CDR1 KGHSH and CDR2 LQKENI. The CDR3 totals 17 residues. CDR3 DNA: TGTGCCAGCTCACCGCCCGGTGTAGACAGCCGCAATCAGCCCCAGCATTTT. It is translated as CASSPPGVDSRNQPQHF. Combining the CDR3 with reference TRBV18 and TRBJ1-5 gives the whole variable domain NAGVMQNPRHLVRRRGQEARLRCSPMKGHSHVYWYRQLPEEGLKFMVYLQKENIIDESGMPKERFSAEFPKEGPSILRIQQVVRGDSAAYFCASSPPGVDSRNQPQHFGDGTRLSIL.

This clonotype was detected a few times. V usage is TRBV10-3 and J usage is TRBJ2-7; TRBD2 aligns across 10 bases. CDR3 length: 15 residues. CDR1 and CDR2 (germline): ENHRY, SYGVKD. Unmatched junction bases numbered 10, after V lost 6 bases and J lost 5 bases. The CDR3 reads CAIRVPSGSFHEQYF. The CDR3 DNA reads TGTGCCATCAGGGTTCCTAGCGGGAGTTTCCACGAGCAGTACTTC.

This clonotype was picked up a small number of times. The V and J genes are TRBV30 and TRBJ1-5; D remains unclear. The CDR3 has 14 residues. Trimming cost V 0 bases and J 2 bases, with 8 bases left between them. Germline V gives CDR1 GTSNPN, CDR2 SVGIG (reference sequence). The CDR3 protein is CAWSVTGGNQPQHF. The CDR3 DNA follows: TGTGCCTGGAGTGTCACGGGAGGCAATCAGCCCCAGCATTTT. Complete variable domain (other parts from reference TRBV30 and TRBJ1-5): SQTIHQWPATLVQPVGSPLSLECTVEGTSNPNLYWYRQAAGRGLQLLFYSVGIGQISSEVPQNLSASRPQDRQFILSSKKLLLSDSGFYLCAWSVTGGNQPQHFGDGTRLSIL.

The chain uses TRBV28 and TRBJ2-5; D is unresolved. The CDR3 consists of 11 residues. V lost 8 bases, J lost 5 bases, and 9 bases lay in between. The germline V gene has CDR1 MDHEN and CDR2 SYDVKM. CDR3 nucleotides: TGTGCCAGCGGCCCGTTGGAGACCCAGTACTTC. It encodes CASGPLETQYF.

On this clonotype: One base away lies a much larger clone, so this may be a sequencing read error. The chain uses TRBV20-1 and TRBJ2-1; the match to TRBD1 covers 8 bases. Germline lookup yields CDR1 DFQATT and CDR2 SNEGSKA (reference sequence). This CDR3 comprises 15 residues. The CDR3 nucleotides read TGCGGTGCTAGAGCTGGACAGGGAGGTGGCAATGAGCAGTTCTTC. Protein product: CGARAGQGGGNEQFF.

DNA for the CDR3: TGTGCCAGCAAGGAGGGGACGAACACCGGGGAGCTGTTTTTT. Translation gives CASKEGTNTGELFF. The chain is built from TRBV5-8 and TRBJ2-2, with D possibly matching TRBD2 (6 bases). CDR1 SGHTS and CDR2 YDEGEE come from the germline V gene. This CDR3 comprises 14 residues. V lost 6 bases and J 0 bases, leaving 9 bases between the germline ends.

The sample holds a few counts of this clonotype. V usage is TRBV30 and J usage is TRBJ2-3, with D possibly TRBD1 on 6 matching bases. The CDR3 extends over 14 amino acids. The germline CDR1 and CDR2 sequences are GTSNPN and SVGIG (reference sequence). V lost 2 bases and J lost 3, with 12 bases in between. The CDR3 reads CAWSPGRGTDTQYF. As DNA, the CDR3 is TGTGCCTGGAGTCCGGGAAGGGGGACAGATACGCAGTATTTT. Drawing the rest from reference TRBV30 and TRBJ2-3, the complete variable domain is SQTIHQWPATLVQPVGSPLSLECTVEGTSNPNLYWYRQAAGRGLQLLFYSVGIGQISSEVPQNLSASRPQDRQFILSSKKLLLSDSGFYLCAWSPGRGTDTQYFGPGTRLTVL.

This clonotype was detected a few times. The V call is TRBV14, the J call TRBJ1-1; D possibly corresponds to TRBD1 (5 bases). CDR1 and CDR2 (germline): SGHDN, FVKESK. This CDR3 is built from 14 residues. V gave up 0 bases and J gave up 7 bases, with 12 bases separating them. Written as DNA, the CDR3 is TGTGCCAGCAGCCAAGATCGAGTGGGGCGTGAAGCTTTCTTT. Protein product: CASSQDRVGREAFF.

Ten or more counts support this clonotype. This rearrangement joins TRBV11-2 to TRBJ2-5; 13 positions match TRBD2. Germline CDR1 SGHAT, CDR2 FQNNGV. V gave up 5 bases and J gave up 1 base; unmatched junction bases: 10. The CDR3 is made up of 18 amino acids. The CDR3 protein is CASSPGLAGEPRQETQYF. The CDR3 DNA reads TGTGCCAGCAGCCCCGGACTAGCGGGAGAGCCCCGCCAAGAGACCCAGTACTTC.

This clonotype occurred a few times. This sequence joins TRBV16 and TRBJ1-1; D is ambiguous. Trimming cost V 4 bases and J 1 base, with 10 bases left between them. Germline V gene lookup returns CDR1 KGHSY and CDR2 FQNENV. This CDR3 is built from 14 residues. The CDR3 loop is CASSPVLRNTEAFF. In DNA, the CDR3 is TGTGCCAGCAGCCCAGTCCTCAGGAACACTGAAGCTTTCTTT.

The J gene is TRBJ1-1, the V gene TRBV4-1; D gene ambiguous. Germline values: CDR1 MGHRA, CDR2 YSYEKL. Trimming stripped 4 bases from V and 0 bases from J, with 12 bases between. CDR3 size: 15 residues. This CDR3 reads CASSPQLGMNTEAFF. The CDR3 DNA follows: TGCGCCAGCAGCCCCCAGCTGGGAATGAACACTGAAGCTTTCTTT.

This clonotype was detected only a few times. Here the CDR3 DNA reads TGTGCCAGCAAGAGCTCTGGGGCCAACGTCCTGACTTTC. Residues: CASKSSGANVLTF. The chain is built from TRBV6-4 and TRBJ2-6; no firm D call. V was trimmed by 7 bases and J by 0 bases, leaving 4 bases between them. The CDR3 runs to 13 residues. CDR1 MRHNA and CDR2 SNTAGT come from the germline V gene.

The rearrangement links TRBV11-2 to TRBJ2-7; TRBD1 agrees at 8 bases. With 7 bases clipped from V and 0 bases from J, the junction kept 8 bases outside the gene matches. Germline assignment: CDR1 SGHAT and CDR2 FQNNGV. The CDR3 is 15 amino acids. CDR3 coding DNA: TGTGCCAGCAAAACCCCAGGGGGCAGCTCCTACGAGCAGTACTTC. Translating gives CASKTPGGSSYEQYF.

The chain combines TRBV6-5 with TRBJ2-7; weak D call: TRBD1 (5 bases). In germline, CDR1 is MNHEY, CDR2 SVGAGI. The CDR3 spans 14 residues. Trimming stripped 2 bases from V and 9 bases from J, with 17 bases between. The CDR3, as DNA: TGTGCCAGCAGTTACGAAGGGGCCATCTCAGGGCAGTACTTC. It encodes CASSYEGAISGQYF.

The table lists this clonotype with many counts. This chain uses TRBV18 with TRBJ2-7; 7 bases map to TRBD1. The germline V gene has CDR1 KGHSH and CDR2 LQKENI. The trim removed 0 bases at V and 0 bases at J, leaving 8 bases unmatched. The CDR3 has 17 amino acids. The CDR3 DNA is TGTGCCAGCTCACCACCGCCGGCAACAGGGGCCTCCTACGAGCAGTACTTC. Its protein product is CASSPPPATGASYEQYF.

The genes are TRBV5-1 and TRBJ1-1; 7 bases line up with TRBD1. Germline CDR1 reads SGHRS; CDR2 reads YFSETQ. There are 13 residues in the CDR3. Trimming cost V 3 bases and J 6 bases; bases outside gene matches: 5. CDR3 protein: CASSSTGIAEAFF. CDR3 nucleotide sequence: TGCGCCAGCAGCTCGACAGGGATTGCTGAAGCTTTCTTT.

This clonotype was picked up a small number of times. CDR3 loop: CASSLTGGIPEAFF. The DNA for the CDR3 is TGCGCCAGCAGCTTGACAGGGGGCATCCCTGAAGCTTTCTTT. V and J are TRBV5-1 and TRBJ1-1; 9 positions match TRBD1. The CDR3 loop spans 14 amino acids. Germline trimming cut 1 base from V and 6 bases from J; bases unmatched to any gene: 4. Germline V lookup: CDR1 SGHRS, CDR2 YFSETQ.

This clonotype was detected a few times. The rearrangement joins TRBV20-1 to TRBJ1-4; 8 bases map to TRBD1. Trimming cost V 6 bases and J 7 bases; bases outside gene matches: 10. The germline CDR1 and CDR2 sequences are DFQATT and SNEGSKA (reference sequence). The CDR3 loop spans 14 amino acids. The CDR3 DNA follows: TGCAGTGCCCCAGATGACAGGGGATCTGAAAAACTGTTTTTT. It encodes CSAPDDRGSEKLFF.

This chain connects TRBV10-2 to TRBJ1-1, with D possibly being TRBD1 (6 bases). V was shortened by 8 bases and J by 0 bases, with 13 bases between the two germline ends. The CDR3 loop spans 14 amino acids. Germline CDR1 reads WSHSY; CDR2 reads SAAADI. The CDR3 is CASQFGGLNTEAFF. The DNA for the CDR3 is TGCGCCAGCCAGTTCGGGGGCTTGAACACTGAAGCTTTCTTT.

In this sample, this clonotype turned up many times. The rearrangement joins TRBV28 to TRBJ2-7; D remains unclear. The V end was cut by 2 bases, the J end by 5 bases, with 7 bases between. The length of the CDR3 is 12 residues. The germline CDR1 and CDR2 sequences are MDHEN and SYDVKM. The CDR3 nucleotides are TGTGCCAGCAGTTTAGCTGGGGACGAGCAGTACTTC. Residues: CASSLAGDEQYF.

This clonotype was seen a few times. V usage is TRBV20-1 and J usage is TRBJ1-5; 7 bases are shared with TRBD1. CDR3 size: 13 residues. Germline CDR1 reads DFQATT; CDR2 reads SNEGSKA (reference sequence). Trimming took 4 bases from V and 5 from J; bases not matched to a gene: 5. The CDR3 bases are TGCAGTGCTAAGGCGACAGGGTATCAGCCCCAGCATTTT. Amino acids: CSAKATGYQPQHF.

This rearrangement joins TRBV5-5 to TRBJ2-2; D is perhaps TRBD1 (6 bases). The CDR3 sequence is 14 residues long. Per the germline V gene, CDR1 is SGHKS and CDR2 is YYEKEE (reference sequence). V dropped 4 bases and J dropped 6 bases, with 13 bases sitting between them. The CDR3 sequence: CASSPTGSPGELFF. DNA for the CDR3: TGTGCCAGCAGCCCTACAGGGTCTCCCGGGGAGCTGTTTTTT. Filled out from reference TRBV5-5 and TRBJ2-2, the complete variable domain reads DAGVTQSPTHLIKTRGQQVTLRCSPISGHKSVSWYQQVLGQGPQFIFQYYEKEERGRGNFPDRFSARQFPNYSSELNVNALLLGDSALYLCASSPTGSPGELFFGEGSRLTVL.

This clonotype was seen a handful of times. The CDR3 nucleotides are TGTGCCAGCAGCGTCACCACAGATACGCAGTATTTT. Its protein is CASSVTTDTQYF. The chain couples TRBV7-9 to TRBJ2-3; unclear D gene. The germline CDR1 and CDR2 sequences are SEHNR and FQNEAQ (reference sequence). The CDR3 sequence is 12 residues long. V lost 5 bases and J 2 bases, leaving 5 bases between the germline ends.